This T cell receptor (beta chain) is drawn from a study of blood T cell repertoires in COVID-19. Study in general: There were acute and convalescent COVID-19 samples, and they came from the United States, Italy and Spain.

Original processing notes: Amplifying reference gene primers gave estimates of nucleated cell counts. Only in-frame clones appear in the TCRdb table, and some are missing; sequencing was by immunoSEQ multiplex PCR. Clone size and V and J calls were adopted from that table, with D and trimming inferred from the DNA. The sample has around 150,000 clones, around 82% seen once; the top ten hold 4% to 4.5%. This clone has only a few counts. Trimming removed 0 bases at V and 5 bases at J, with 16 bases between. Per germline, CDR1 SGHVS and CDR2 FQNEAQ. The CDR3 has 17 residues. V usage is TRBV7-8 and J usage is TRBJ2-2, with D possibly being TRBD1 (8 bases). The TCR was taken from a man between 60 and 75 years old with acute or convalescent COVID-19. Sequenced: peripheral blood. CDR3 in DNA: TGTGCCAGCAGCTTAGCGGGGGGGACAGGCCCGACCGGGGAGCTGTTTTTT. This gives the protein CASSLAGGTGPTGELFF. Full variable domain (missing parts from reference TRBV7-8 and TRBJ2-2): GAGVSQSPRYKVAKRGQDVALRCDPISGHVSLFWYQQALGQGPEFLTYFQNEAQLDKSGLPSDRFFAERPEGSVSTLKIQRTQQEDSAVYLCASSLAGGTGPTGELFFGEGSRLTVL.